A single sample gave rise to the 20 T cell receptor beta chains below, sequenced in a study of cytomegalovirus exposure and HLA in healthy donors. The PCR contained 60 Vbeta and 13 Jbeta primers. Method: immunoSEQ multiplex PCR; TCRdb's copy keeps in-frame clones and lacks some. Here the sample spans 80,000 to 95,000 clones, around four fifths being singletons. Input material: PBMCs. All receptors come from a young woman in good health and CMV-seropositive.

This clone was seen just once. This rearrangement joins TRBV7-9 to TRBJ2-5; TRBD2 is a possible D gene (5 bases). CDR3 length equals 13 residues. V shed 2 bases and J shed 7 bases, with 11 bases lying between them. In germline, CDR1 is SEHNR, CDR2 FQNEAQ (reference sequence). CDR3 bases: TGTGCCAGCAGCTTACGGGGAGTTGGGACCCAGTACTTC. It specifies CASSLRGVGTQYF.

J is TRBJ2-5 and V is TRBV10-3; D is uncertain. The CDR3 is 11 residues long. Germline CDR1 is ENHRY and CDR2 is SYGVKD. V was shortened by 2 bases and J by 6 bases, with 4 bases between the two germline ends. The DNA of the CDR3 is TGTGCCATCAGTGAGCTAAAGACCCAGTACTTC. Translating it yields CAISELKTQYF.

The genes are TRBV19 and TRBJ2-2; 13 bases align to TRBD2. CDR3 length equals 19 residues. Per the germline V gene, CDR1 is LNHDA and CDR2 is SQIVND (reference sequence). Unmatched junction bases numbered 10, after V lost 1 base and J lost 5 bases. The CDR3 here is CASSIGGGLAGSVTGELFF. The DNA of the CDR3 is TGTGCCAGTAGTATAGGAGGGGGACTAGCGGGATCGGTTACCGGGGAGCTGTTTTTT.

The chain couples TRBV7-3 to TRBJ1-1; D ambiguous. The CDR3 runs to 13 residues. From germline, CDR1 is SGHTA and CDR2 FQGTGA. V was pared by 5 bases and J by 1 base, with 8 bases between. CDR3 amino acids: CASSANRNTEAFF. The CDR3 DNA reads TGTGCCAGCAGCGCGAACAGGAACACTGAAGCTTTCTTT.

The rearrangement joins TRBV4-1 to TRBJ2-7, with 10 nucleotides matching TRBD2. Germline values: CDR1 MGHRA, CDR2 YSYEKL. CDR3 length: 15 residues. The junction had 1 base not matched to a gene; V was cut back by 2 bases and J by 0 bases. CDR3 region: CASSQPSGSSYEQYF. The DNA for the CDR3 is TGCGCCAGCAGCCAACCTAGCGGGAGCTCCTACGAGCAGTACTTC.

The chain is built from TRBV21-1 and TRBJ1-5; the D call in the table, TRBD1, was not verified against the DNA. TRBV21-1 corresponds to a pseudogene. The CDR3 is 19 residues long. CDR3 residues: CASSKKSRQGQKTGQPQHF. The CDR3 DNA reads as TGTGCCAGCAGCAAAAAGAGTCGGCAGGGGCAAAAAACCGGTCAGCCCCAGCATTTT.

The chain employs TRBV2 and TRBJ1-3; D call uncertain. The CDR3 is 15 residues long. The ends were cut back, 5 bases at V and 0 bases at J, with 11 bases in the middle. Germline CDR1 is SNHLY and CDR2 is FYNNEI. The CDR3 coding sequence is TGTGCCAGCAGTCCCGGTCTTACCTCTGGAAACACCATATATTTT. Protein sequence: CASSPGLTSGNTIYF.

The V gene is TRBV4-2, the J gene TRBJ1-2; tentative D call: TRBD1 (5 bases). CDR1 is LGHNA, CDR2 YNFKEQ, per germline. V dropped 4 bases and J dropped 6 bases, with 9 bases sitting between them. There are 12 residues in the CDR3. The CDR3 loop is CASSLGGDGYTF. CDR3 nucleotides: TGTGCCAGCAGCCTCGGGGGAGATGGCTACACCTTC.

This chain links TRBV6-6 with TRBJ1-5; 7 bases agree with TRBD1. The junction had 3 bases not matched to a gene; V was cut back by 0 bases and J by 1 base. The length of the CDR3 is 16 residues. Germline V gene lookup returns CDR1 MNHNY and CDR2 SVGAGI (reference sequence). In DNA form, the CDR3 reads TGTGCCAGCAGTTACTCGAGGGGACAGAGCAATCAGCCCCAGCATTTT. Encoded protein: CASSYSRGQSNQPQHF.

V is TRBV7-8 and J is TRBJ1-2, with D unclear. The CDR3 spans 14 residues. V was cut by 1 base and J by 4 bases, with 10 bases left in between. The germline V gene has CDR1 SGHVS and CDR2 FQNEAQ. CDR3 bases: TGTGCCAGCAGCTTAGAGGCAGGATCCTATGGCTACACCTTC. It specifies CASSLEAGSYGYTF.

J is TRBJ1-5 and V is TRBV6-5; tentatively, D is TRBD1 (6 bases). The CDR3 is 13 residues long. V shed 4 bases and J shed 9 bases, with 13 bases lying between them. CDR1 and CDR2 (germline): MNHEY, SVGAGI. In nucleotides, the CDR3 is TGTGCCAGCAGTTTCAACCAGGGGCGGCCCCAGCATTTT. Translating it yields CASSFNQGRPQHF.

The rearrangement joins TRBV29-1 to TRBJ2-1; TRBD2 might be the D (6 bases). V lost 4 bases, J lost 5 bases, and 15 bases lay in between. CDR1 and CDR2 (germline): SQVTM, ANQGSEA. The CDR3 loop spans 14 amino acids. In DNA form, the CDR3 reads TGCAGCGTTGCGGAGGGAAAAAGGAACAATGAGCAGTTCTTC. Protein: CSVAEGKRNNEQFF.

The chain links TRBV28 to TRBJ2-1; 7 bases map to TRBD1. Per the germline V gene, CDR1 is MDHEN and CDR2 is SYDVKM. V lost 7 bases, J lost 1 base, and 4 bases stayed unmatched. There are 14 residues in the CDR3. In DNA form, the CDR3 reads TGTGCCAGCAAGGGGGCGCTATCCTACAATGAGCAGTTCTTC. Its translation: CASKGALSYNEQFF.

The chain recombines TRBV6-5 with TRBJ2-7; TRBD2 agrees at 7 bases. This CDR3 has 12 residues. The V and J ends lost 8 bases and 7 bases, in that order; junction bases with no gene match: 8. Per germline, CDR1 MNHEY and CDR2 SVGAGI. The CDR3: CASGGGAGEQYF. CDR3 DNA sequence: TGTGCCAGCGGGGGGGGAGCGGGTGAGCAGTACTTC.

There are a few counts of this clone. V usage is TRBV13 and J usage is TRBJ1-1, with D perhaps matching TRBD1 (6 bases). V lost 5 bases, J lost 3 bases, and 10 bases lay in between. The length of the CDR3 is 13 residues. Germline V gene data show CDR1 as PRHDT and CDR2 as FYEKMQ (reference sequence). CDR3 amino acids: CASSGRGYTEAFF. DNA of the CDR3: TGTGCCAGCAGCGGCAGGGGATACACTGAAGCTTTCTTT.

The V gene is TRBV5-1, the J gene TRBJ1-5; D gene uncertain. The ends were cut back, 0 bases at V and 4 bases at J, with 5 bases in the middle. Germline-derived CDR1 and CDR2 are SGHRS and YFSETQ. This CDR3 contains 13 residues. The CDR3 reads CASSLAPNQPQHF. CDR3 nucleotides: TGCGCCAGCAGCTTGGCCCCAAATCAGCCCCAGCATTTT.

V and J are TRBV28 and TRBJ2-7; the match to TRBD1 covers 7 bases. CDR3 size: 15 residues. Germline lookup yields CDR1 MDHEN and CDR2 SYDVKM. Germline trimming cut 3 bases from V and 3 bases from J; bases unmatched to any gene: 8. CDR3 coding DNA: TGTGCCAGCAGTTTGAGGGACAGAATCCTCTACGAGCAGTACTTC. It translates to CASSLRDRILYEQYF.

The V and J genes are TRBV5-1 and TRBJ1-6; TRBD1 might be the D (6 bases). Trimming left V 0 bases short and J 7 bases short, with 11 bases between. CDR1 SGHRS and CDR2 YFSETQ come from the germline V gene. This CDR3 comprises 15 residues. CDR3 sequence: CASSLGRTGNSPLHF. The CDR3 DNA reads TGCGCCAGCAGCTTGGGCCGTACAGGGAATTCACCCCTCCACTTT.

This rearrangement joins TRBV14 to TRBJ2-1; 14 nucleotides line up with TRBD2. In germline, CDR1 is SGHDN, CDR2 FVKESK. V lost 1 base, J lost 10 bases, and 6 bases stayed unmatched. The CDR3 totals 16 residues. The CDR3 region is CASSQGGTSGGREQFF. In DNA, the CDR3 is TGTGCCAGCAGCCAAGGCGGGACTAGCGGGGGTCGGGAGCAGTTCTTC.

This clone was seen more than once but under ten times. The chain links TRBV25-1 to TRBJ2-1; D possibly corresponds to TRBD1 (5 bases). The CDR3 sequence is 14 residues long. The germline V and J ends were trimmed by 1 base and 8 bases, with 12 bases remaining between them. From germline, CDR1 is MGHDK and CDR2 SYGVNS. CDR3 nucleotide sequence: TGTGCCAGCAGTGAATTTTGGCAGGGCGATGAGCAGTTCTTC. Its protein product is CASSEFWQGDEQFF. The variable domain in full, completed from reference TRBV25-1 and TRBJ2-1, reads EADIYQTPRYLVIGTGKKITLECSQTMGHDKMYWYQQDPGMELHLIHYSYGVNSTEKGDLSSESTVSRIRTEHFPLTLESARPSHTSQYLCASSEFWQGDEQFFGPGTRLTVL.